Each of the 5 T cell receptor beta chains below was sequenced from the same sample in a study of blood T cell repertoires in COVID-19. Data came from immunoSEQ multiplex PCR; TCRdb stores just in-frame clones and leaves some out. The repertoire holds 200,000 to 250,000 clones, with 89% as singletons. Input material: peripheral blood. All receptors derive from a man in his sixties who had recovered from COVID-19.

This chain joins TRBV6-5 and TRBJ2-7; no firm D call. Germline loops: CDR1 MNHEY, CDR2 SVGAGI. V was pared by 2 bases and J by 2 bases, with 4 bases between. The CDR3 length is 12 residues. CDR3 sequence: CASSYATYEQYF. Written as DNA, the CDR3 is TGTGCCAGCAGTTACGCTACCTACGAGCAGTACTTC.

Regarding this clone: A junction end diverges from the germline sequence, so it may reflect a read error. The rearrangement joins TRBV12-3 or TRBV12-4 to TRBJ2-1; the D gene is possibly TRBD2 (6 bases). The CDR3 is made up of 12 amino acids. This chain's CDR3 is CASSLGDGSGVF. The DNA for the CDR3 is TGTGCCAGCAGTTTAGGGGACGGTAGCGGAGTCTTC.

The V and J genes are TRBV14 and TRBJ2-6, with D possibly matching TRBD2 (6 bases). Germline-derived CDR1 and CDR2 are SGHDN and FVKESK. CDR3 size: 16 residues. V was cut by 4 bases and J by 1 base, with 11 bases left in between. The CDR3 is CASSLRGGSGANVLTF. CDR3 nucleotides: TGTGCCAGCAGCCTCAGAGGAGGGTCTGGGGCCAACGTCCTGACTTTC.

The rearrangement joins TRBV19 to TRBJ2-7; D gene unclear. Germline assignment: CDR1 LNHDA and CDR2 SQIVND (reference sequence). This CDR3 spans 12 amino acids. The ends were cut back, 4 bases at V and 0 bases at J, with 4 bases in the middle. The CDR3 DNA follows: TGTGCCAGTAGTACCTCCTCCTACGAGCAGTACTTC. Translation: CASSTSSYEQYF.

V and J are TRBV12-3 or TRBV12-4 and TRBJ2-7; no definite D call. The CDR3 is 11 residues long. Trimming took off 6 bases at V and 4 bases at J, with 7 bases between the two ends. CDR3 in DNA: TGTGCCAGCAGCCCTGCGTACGAGCAGTACTTC. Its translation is CASSPAYEQYF.